Following are 15 T cell receptor beta chains from one sample sequenced in a study of cytotoxic CD8 clonotypes in ibrutinib-treated CLL. The assay was immunoSEQ multiplex PCR, and TCRdb's table has in-frame clones only and misses some. The sample lists approximately 150,000 clones, roughly 88% occurring once. The material was PBMCs, obtained at disease progression, from a patient treated with ibrutinib. The receptors come from a human donor with chronic lymphocytic leukemia.

The chain uses TRBV27 and TRBJ2-2; D is possibly TRBD1 (6 bases). This CDR3 contains 14 residues. Germline-derived CDR1 and CDR2 are MNHEY and SMNVEV (reference sequence). Trimming took off 4 bases at V and 7 bases at J, with 13 bases between the two ends. The CDR3 DNA is TGTGCCAGCAGTTACATCAACAGGGACGGGGAGCTGTTTTTT. Its translation is CASSYINRDGELFF.

This rearrangement joins TRBV4-1 to TRBJ1-5; weak D call: TRBD1 (6 bases). CDR1 and CDR2 from the germline V gene are MGHRA and YSYEKL. V gave up 1 base and J gave up 5 bases, with 15 bases separating them. This CDR3 is built from 16 residues. The CDR3 DNA sequence: TGCGCCAGCAGCCAAGTATGGCAGGGGTTGGATCAGCCCCAGCATTTT. Its translation: CASSQVWQGLDQPQHF.

The CDR3 is CAWSVQRDTEAFF. CDR3 in DNA: TGTGCCTGGAGTGTACAGAGAGACACTGAAGCTTTCTTT. The gene calls are TRBV30 and TRBJ1-1; D not resolved. V was pared by 0 bases and J by 3 bases, with 8 bases between. The CDR3 length is 13 residues. Per germline, CDR1 GTSNPN and CDR2 SVGIG (reference sequence).

The chain couples TRBV5-1 to TRBJ2-5; possibly TRBD2 for D (5 bases). Germline V gives CDR1 SGHRS, CDR2 YFSETQ. The CDR3 is 14 amino acids. V was shortened by 0 bases and J by 1 base, with 7 bases between the two germline ends. CDR3 sequence (DNA): TGCGCCAGCAGCTTGGGACTACCCCAAGAGACCCAGTACTTC. Encoded protein: CASSLGLPQETQYF.

The CDR3, as DNA: TGTGCCAGCAGCTTAGGCACAGGGGAGCGTCAGCCCCAGCATTTT. Residues: CASSLGTGERQPQHF. This chain uses TRBV7-6 with TRBJ1-5, with 7 bases that match TRBD1. Germline-derived CDR1 and CDR2 are SGHVS and FNYEAQ. CDR3 length: 15 amino acids. V lost 1 base and J lost 6; bases outside the gene matches: 6.

V and J are TRBV4-1 and TRBJ2-7; 8 nucleotides match TRBD2. V trimming: 0 bases; J trimming: 0 bases; junction bases outside the gene matches: 7. Per the germline V gene, CDR1 is MGHRA and CDR2 is YSYEKL. The CDR3 is 17 amino acids. The CDR3 DNA sequence: TGCGCCAGCAGCCAAGATTCCGGGGGGGATGTCTCCTACGAGCAGTACTTC. Protein: CASSQDSGGDVSYEQYF.

This sequence joins TRBV9 and TRBJ2-1, with 11 bases matching TRBD1. The junction had 11 bases not matched to a gene; V was cut back by 0 bases and J by 15 bases. The germline gives CDR1 SGDLS, CDR2 YYNGEE. CDR3 length equals 15 residues. The CDR3 spells CASSVAESSGTGGFF. The CDR3 DNA reads as TGTGCCAGCAGCGTAGCGGAAAGTTCCGGGACAGGGGGGTTCTTC.

The V gene is TRBV7-9, the J gene TRBJ2-5; TRBD2 agrees at 10 bases. The CDR3 has 15 amino acids. The trim removed 3 bases at V and 4 bases at J, leaving 5 bases unmatched. Germline lookup yields CDR1 SEHNR and CDR2 FQNEAQ (reference sequence). Written as DNA, the CDR3 is TGTGCCAGCAGCTTGCTAGCGGGAGTTCGAGAGACCCAGTACTTC. Amino acid sequence: CASSLLAGVRETQYF.

This clone was found many times. This sequence joins TRBV4-3 and TRBJ1-1; D is perhaps TRBD1 (6 bases). This CDR3 comprises 16 residues. V was cut by 2 bases and J by 3 bases, with 16 bases left in between. Germline CDR1 is LGHNA and CDR2 is YSLEER. CDR3 region: CASSQLLQGTDTEAFF. The CDR3 region has the DNA TGCGCCAGCAGCCAACTACTACAGGGCACCGACACTGAAGCTTTCTTT.

The rearrangement links TRBV6-1 to TRBJ2-1; 7 bases are shared with TRBD2. The CDR3 extends over 15 amino acids. Germline assignment: CDR1 MNHNS and CDR2 SASEGT. After removal of 3 bases from V and 14 bases from J, the junction contained 16 bases not matched to a gene. In nucleotides, the CDR3 is TGTGCCAGCAGTGATTTCCTTCCTGGGACCCGGGGGGAGTTCTTC. As protein: CASSDFLPGTRGEFF.

The rearrangement joins TRBV20-1 to TRBJ1-2, with no clear D. The CDR3 runs to 11 residues. Germline CDR1 reads DFQATT; CDR2 reads SNEGSKA (reference sequence). The CDR3: CVSWGNYGYTF. The CDR3 DNA follows: TGCGTTTCCTGGGGTAACTATGGCTACACCTTC.

The J gene is TRBJ2-2, the V gene TRBV6-5; D gene ambiguous. The V end lost 4 bases, the J end lost 0 bases, and 12 bases lay between the germline ends. The CDR3 extends over 16 amino acids. The germline CDR1 and CDR2 sequences are MNHEY and SVGAGI. The CDR3 DNA sequence: TGTGCCAGCAGTTCCGACCCTGCCGCGAACACCGGGGAGCTGTTTTTT. Its translation is CASSSDPAANTGELFF.

V gene TRBV6-5 combines with J gene TRBJ1-2, with TRBD1 matching over 8 bases. V shed 0 bases, J shed 6 bases, and the junction held 6 bases outside the gene matches. Looked up from germline, CDR1 is MNHEY and CDR2 is SVGAGI. CDR3 size: 15 residues. CDR3 region: CASSYSSGGGNGYTF. The CDR3 DNA sequence: TGTGCCAGCAGTTACTCGTCAGGGGGCGGAAATGGCTACACCTTC.

This rearrangement joins TRBV7-3 to TRBJ2-2; TRBD2 might be the D (5 bases). CDR3 length equals 15 residues. Germline values: CDR1 SGHTA, CDR2 FQGTGA. The ends were cut back, 1 base at V and 7 bases at J, with 13 bases in the middle. This chain's CDR3 is CASSLIPGKIGELFF. The CDR3 bases are TGTGCCAGCAGCTTAATTCCGGGGAAGATCGGGGAGCTGTTTTTT. Variable domain in full (rest from reference TRBV7-3 and TRBJ2-2): GAGVSQTPSNKVTEKGKYVELRCDPISGHTALYWYRQSLGQGPEFLIYFQGTGAADDSGLPNDRFFAVRPEGSVSTLKIQRTERGDSAVYLCASSLIPGKIGELFFGEGSRLTVL.

The rearrangement joins TRBV5-1 to TRBJ1-2; D gene ambiguous. Per germline, CDR1 SGHRS and CDR2 YFSETQ. V was clipped by 4 bases and J by 2 bases, with 12 bases between them. The CDR3 is 14 residues long. The CDR3 bases are TGCGCCAGCAGCGCTAATCTCCAAAACTATGGCTACACCTTC. Its translation is CASSANLQNYGYTF. Full variable domain (outside the CDR3, taken from reference TRBV5-1 and TRBJ1-2): KAGVTQTPRYLIKTRGQQVTLSCSPISGHRSVSWYQQTPGQGLQFLFEYFSETQRNKGNFPGRFSGRQFSNSRSEMNVSTLELGDSALYLCASSANLQNYGYTFGSGTRLTVV.